The rows below give T cell receptor beta chains drawn from one sample of a study of blood T cell repertoires in COVID-19. TCRdb's copy holds only in-frame clones and misses some; the assay was immunoSEQ multiplex PCR. The repertoire holds about 220,000 clones, with roughly 89% as singletons. The material sequenced was PBMCs or T cells enriched from blood (not recorded which). The receptor source for this set is a man aged 30-40 years who had been exposed to COVID-19. Both conserved end residues are part of each CDR3. The order of the fields is V gene, CDR3 length, D gene, J gene, CDR3 protein. D genes are given only for firm matches.

>TRBV14|15|NA|TRBJ1-6
CASSQDPGRRSPLHF
>TRBV27|15|NA|TRBJ2-7
CASSLKDIDSYEQYF
>TRBV27|12|NA|TRBJ2-7
CASRPPRGEQYF
>TRBV5-5|13|TRBD1|TRBJ2-2
CATQGARTGELFF
>TRBV9|14|NA|TRBJ1-1
CASSGRSGDTEAFF
>TRBV27|16|TRBD2|TRBJ2-1
CASIPSASGMNNEQFF
>TRBV6-2/TRBV6-3|15|NA|TRBJ1-2
CASSFIRGFGYGYTF
>TRBV5-4|13|TRBD1|TRBJ2-5
CASSLGTGETQYF
>TRBV7-2|17|NA|TRBJ1-1
CASSLFSGGLMNTEAFF
>TRBV13|14|TRBD1|TRBJ1-5
CASSFGQVDQPQHF
>TRBV11-2|14|NA|TRBJ1-1
CASTKQFMNTEAFF
>TRBV5-6|13|NA|TRBJ2-7
CASSHDRNYEQYF
>TRBV2|15|TRBD1|TRBJ2-4
CASRPIRGAKNIQYF
>TRBV7-2|15|NA|TRBJ2-1
CASSLEGYVRGEQFF
>TRBV9|15|NA|TRBJ1-3
CASSPQTGSGNTIYF
>TRBV2|15|NA|TRBJ1-5
CASLPRRDSNQPQHF
>TRBV3-1/TRBV3-2|11|NA|TRBJ2-7
CASRGGTEQYF
>TRBV6-2/TRBV6-3|13|NA|TRBJ1-5
CASSYLWAQPQHF
>TRBV11-2|15|TRBD1|TRBJ2-3
CASSPGTGATDTQYF
>TRBV5-1|15|TRBD2|TRBJ2-5
CASSLAGGEGETQYF
>TRBV18|18|NA|TRBJ1-2
CASSPPKGTTRANYGYTF
>TRBV7-9|14|TRBD2|TRBJ2-7
CASSHRLAPSEQYF
>TRBV7-2|15|NA|TRBJ2-4
CASSLKDRYKNIQYF
>TRBV30|13|NA|TRBJ2-2
CAWGYQGDGELFF
>TRBV2|13|NA|TRBJ1-3
CASTVFAGNTIYF
>TRBV12-3/TRBV12-4|12|NA|TRBJ1-5
CASSLLNQPQHF
>TRBV6-4|17|TRBD2|TRBJ2-7
CASRVNLTSGALHEQYF
>TRBV3-1/TRBV3-2|12|NA|TRBJ2-1
CASSGDLHEQFF
>TRBV15|14|NA|TRBJ2-5
CATSSLLAGETQYF
>TRBV6-1|16|NA|TRBJ2-5
CASSVPRDTNQETQYF
>TRBV19|14|NA|TRBJ2-4
CASSVKLAKNIQYF
>TRBV5-5|13|NA|TRBJ2-5
CASSIAGEETQYF
>TRBV9|15|NA|TRBJ1-3
CASSAGIHSGNTIYF
>TRBV19|16|TRBD1|TRBJ1-2
CASTGTGRPKSYGYTF
>TRBV30|13|NA|TRBJ1-1
CAWARGGNTEAFF
>TRBV3-1/TRBV3-2|13|NA|TRBJ1-1
CASSLTTNTEAFF
>TRBV4-1|15|TRBD2|TRBJ2-5
CASSLRGGGQETQYF
>TRBV11-2|12|NA|TRBJ1-2
CASSLSGYGYTF
>TRBV5-1|15|TRBD2|TRBJ2-3
CASSLVGGGSDTQYF
>TRBV19|14|NA|TRBJ1-2
CASSIRDNAYGYTF
>TRBV7-9|16|NA|TRBJ1-4
CASSLAKGATNEKLFF
>TRBV5-6|13|NA|TRBJ1-2
CASSLIRGYGYTF
>TRBV7-2|15|TRBD1|TRBJ1-4
CASSPIGTGDEKLFF
>TRBV5-4|15|NA|TRBJ2-3
CASSLDRASTDTQYF
>TRBV7-8|12|NA|TRBJ1-6
CASSLALRLLHF
>TRBV6-5|14|NA|TRBJ2-6
CATAGVAGANVLTF
>TRBV3-1/TRBV3-2|12|NA|TRBJ1-2
CASSQENTGYTF
>TRBV7-9|14|NA|TRBJ1-6
CASTRDSLGSPLHF
>TRBV14|16|TRBD1|TRBJ2-5
CASSQAGTGLEETQYF
>TRBV5-1|16|NA|TRBJ1-6
CASSLGIGTQNSPLHF
>TRBV19|15|TRBD1|TRBJ1-4
CASSQLTGDSEKLFF
>TRBV5-8|16|TRBD1|TRBJ1-2
CASSPWTGTYGFDYTF
>TRBV2|14|NA|TRBJ1-3
CASRETGSGNTIYF
>TRBV19|14|NA|TRBJ2-1
CATTTRGGYNEQFF
>TRBV7-6|14|NA|TRBJ2-7
CASSLGGVEHEQYF
>TRBV27|14|NA|TRBJ2-7
CASSFTGGLAEQYF
>TRBV3-1/TRBV3-2|13|NA|TRBJ2-5
CASRKGLGETQYF
>TRBV6-5|13|NA|TRBJ1-3
CASTAGKGNTIYF
>TRBV10-1|16|TRBD1|TRBJ1-2
CASSDRRGQGDYGYTF